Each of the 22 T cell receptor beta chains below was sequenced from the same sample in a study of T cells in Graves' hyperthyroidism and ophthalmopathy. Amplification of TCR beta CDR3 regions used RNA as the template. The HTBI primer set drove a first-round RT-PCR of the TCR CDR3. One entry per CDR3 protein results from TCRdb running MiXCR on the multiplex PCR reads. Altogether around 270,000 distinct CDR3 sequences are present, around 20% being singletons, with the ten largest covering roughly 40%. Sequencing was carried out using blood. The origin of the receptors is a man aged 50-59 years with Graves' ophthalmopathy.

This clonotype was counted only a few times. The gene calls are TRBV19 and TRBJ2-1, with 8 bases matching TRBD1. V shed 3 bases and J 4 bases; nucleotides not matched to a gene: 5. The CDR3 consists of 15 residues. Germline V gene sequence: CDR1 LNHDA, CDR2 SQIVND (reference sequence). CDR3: CASSMDRELYNEQFF. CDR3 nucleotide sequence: TGTGCCAGTAGTATGGACAGGGAACTTTACAATGAGCAGTTCTTC.

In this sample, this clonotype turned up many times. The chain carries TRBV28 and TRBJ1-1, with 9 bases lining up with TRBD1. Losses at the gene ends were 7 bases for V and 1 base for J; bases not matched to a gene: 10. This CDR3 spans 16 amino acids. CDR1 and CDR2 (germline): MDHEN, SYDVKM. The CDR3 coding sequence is TGTGCCAGCACCGACACCCGGGACAGGGAGAACACTGAAGCTTTCTTT. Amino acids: CASTDTRDRENTEAFF.

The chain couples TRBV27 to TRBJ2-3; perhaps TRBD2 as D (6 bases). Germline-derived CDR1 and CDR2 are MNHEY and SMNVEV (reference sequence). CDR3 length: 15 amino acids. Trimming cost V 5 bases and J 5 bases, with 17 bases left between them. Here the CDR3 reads CASSLTSFGGDTQYF. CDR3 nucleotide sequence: TGTGCCAGCAGTCTAACTAGCTTTGGGGGAGATACGCAGTATTTT.

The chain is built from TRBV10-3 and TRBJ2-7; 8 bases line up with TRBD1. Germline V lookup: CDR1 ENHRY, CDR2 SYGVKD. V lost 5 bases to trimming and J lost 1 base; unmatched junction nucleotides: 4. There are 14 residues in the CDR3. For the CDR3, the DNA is TGTGCCATCAGTACAACAGGGGGGTCCTACGAGCAGTACTTC. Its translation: CAISTTGGSYEQYF.

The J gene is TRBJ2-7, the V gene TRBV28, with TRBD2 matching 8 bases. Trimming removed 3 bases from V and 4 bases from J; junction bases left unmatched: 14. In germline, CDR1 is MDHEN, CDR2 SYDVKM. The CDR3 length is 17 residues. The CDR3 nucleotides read TGTGCCAGCAGTTTGGCGGGAGGCCGAGAAAAAAGGTACGAGCAGTACTTC. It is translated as CASSLAGGREKRYEQYF.

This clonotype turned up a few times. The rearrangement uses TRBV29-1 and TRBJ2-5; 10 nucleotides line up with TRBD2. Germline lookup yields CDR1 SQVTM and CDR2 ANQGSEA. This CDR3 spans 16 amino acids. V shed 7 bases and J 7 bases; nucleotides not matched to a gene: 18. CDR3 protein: CSASPLLAGEVGTQYF. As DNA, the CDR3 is TGCAGCGCAAGCCCTCTTCTAGCGGGAGAGGTGGGGACCCAGTACTTC.

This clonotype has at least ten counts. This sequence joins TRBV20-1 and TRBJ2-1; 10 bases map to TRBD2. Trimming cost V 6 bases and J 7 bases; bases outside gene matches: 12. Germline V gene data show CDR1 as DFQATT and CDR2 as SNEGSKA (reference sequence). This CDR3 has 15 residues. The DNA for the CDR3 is TGCAGTGCCCACCGGCTAGCGGGAGTTGCGAATGAGCAGTTCTTC. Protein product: CSAHRLAGVANEQFF.

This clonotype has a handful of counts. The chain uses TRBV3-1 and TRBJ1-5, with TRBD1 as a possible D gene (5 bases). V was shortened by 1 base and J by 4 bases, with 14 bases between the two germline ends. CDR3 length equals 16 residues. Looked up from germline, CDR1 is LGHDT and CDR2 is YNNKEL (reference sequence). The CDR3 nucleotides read TGTGCCAGCAGCCAAGGGGCACCAGGGCAGAATCAGCCCCAGCATTTT. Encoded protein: CASSQGAPGQNQPQHF.

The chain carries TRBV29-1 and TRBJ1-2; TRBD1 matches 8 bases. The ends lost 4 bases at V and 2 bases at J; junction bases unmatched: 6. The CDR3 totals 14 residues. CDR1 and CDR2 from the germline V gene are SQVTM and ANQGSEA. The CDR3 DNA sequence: TGCAGCGTTGTGGACACAGGGGGAAACTATGGCTACACCTTC. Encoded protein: CSVVDTGGNYGYTF.

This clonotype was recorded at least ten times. CDR3 sequence: CAWSEDRGVYDTF. CDR3 in DNA: TGTGCCTGGAGTGAGGACAGGGGCGTTTATGACACCTTC. This sequence joins TRBV30 and TRBJ1-2; 9 bases align to TRBD1. Germline V gives CDR1 GTSNPN, CDR2 SVGIG (reference sequence). After removal of 1 base from V and 12 bases from J, the junction contained 9 bases not matched to a gene. This CDR3 spans 13 amino acids.

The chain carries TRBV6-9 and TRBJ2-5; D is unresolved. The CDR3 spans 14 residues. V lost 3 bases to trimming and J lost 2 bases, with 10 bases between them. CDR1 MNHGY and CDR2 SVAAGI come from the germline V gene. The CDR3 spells CASSYVVSQETQYF. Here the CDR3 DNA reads TGTGCCAGCAGTTACGTAGTTTCACAAGAGACCCAGTACTTC.

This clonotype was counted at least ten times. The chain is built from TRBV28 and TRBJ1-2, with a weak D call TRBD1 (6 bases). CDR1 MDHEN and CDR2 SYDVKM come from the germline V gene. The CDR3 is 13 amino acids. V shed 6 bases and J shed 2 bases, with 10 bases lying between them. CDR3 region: CASSLQGNYGYTF. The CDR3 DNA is TGTGCCAGCAGCCTCCAGGGGAACTATGGCTACACCTTC.

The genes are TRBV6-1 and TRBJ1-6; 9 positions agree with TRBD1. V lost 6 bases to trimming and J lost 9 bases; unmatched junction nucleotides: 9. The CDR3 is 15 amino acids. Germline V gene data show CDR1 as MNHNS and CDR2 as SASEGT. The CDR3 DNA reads TGTGCCAGCAGGGGACAGGGCCTTGGGAGTTCACCCCTCCACTTT. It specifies CASRGQGLGSSPLHF.

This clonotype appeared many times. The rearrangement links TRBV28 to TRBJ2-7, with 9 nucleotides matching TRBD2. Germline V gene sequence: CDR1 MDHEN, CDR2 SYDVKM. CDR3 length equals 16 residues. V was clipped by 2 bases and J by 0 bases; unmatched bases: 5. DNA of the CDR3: TGTGCCAGCAGTTTAACCCTAGCGGGAAGCTCCTACGAGCAGTACTTC. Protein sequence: CASSLTLAGSSYEQYF.

CDR3 residues: CASSLNQGAIETQYF. CDR3 DNA: TGTGCCAGCAGCTTAAATCAGGGGGCCATAGAGACCCAGTACTTC. The chain couples TRBV7-8 to TRBJ2-5, with 8 nucleotides matching TRBD1. Germline-derived CDR1 and CDR2 are SGHVS and FQNEAQ. V gave up 2 bases and J gave up 4 bases; unmatched junction bases: 6. The CDR3 has 15 amino acids.

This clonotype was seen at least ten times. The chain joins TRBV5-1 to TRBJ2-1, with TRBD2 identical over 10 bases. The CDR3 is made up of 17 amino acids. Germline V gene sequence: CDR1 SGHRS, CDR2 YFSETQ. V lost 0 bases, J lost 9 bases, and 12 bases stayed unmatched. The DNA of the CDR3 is TGCGCCAGCAGCTTGGGACTAGCGGGTGAGGGGCCCTTTGAGCAGTTCTTC. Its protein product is CASSLGLAGEGPFEQFF.

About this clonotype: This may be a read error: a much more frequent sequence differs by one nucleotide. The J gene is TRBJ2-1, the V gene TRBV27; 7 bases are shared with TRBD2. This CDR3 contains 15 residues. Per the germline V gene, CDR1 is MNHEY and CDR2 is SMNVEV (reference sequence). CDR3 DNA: TGTGCCAGCAGTTTGGTGCGGGAGTCCTACAATGAGCAGCTCTTC. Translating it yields CASSLVRESYNEQLF.

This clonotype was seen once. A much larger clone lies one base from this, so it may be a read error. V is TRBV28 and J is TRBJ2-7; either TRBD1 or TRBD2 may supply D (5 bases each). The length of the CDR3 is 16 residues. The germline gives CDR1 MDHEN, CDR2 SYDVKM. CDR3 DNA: TGTGCCAGCAGTTTGCAAAGAGGGGCCGGGACCTACAAGCAGTACTTC. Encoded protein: CASSLQRGAGTYKQYF.

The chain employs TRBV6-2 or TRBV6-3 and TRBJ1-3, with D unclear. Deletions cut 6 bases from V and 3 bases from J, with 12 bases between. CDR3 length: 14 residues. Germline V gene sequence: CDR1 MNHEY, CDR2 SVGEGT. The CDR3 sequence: CASRITDRGNTIYF. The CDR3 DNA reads TGTGCCAGCAGAATAACCGATCGTGGAAACACCATATATTTT.

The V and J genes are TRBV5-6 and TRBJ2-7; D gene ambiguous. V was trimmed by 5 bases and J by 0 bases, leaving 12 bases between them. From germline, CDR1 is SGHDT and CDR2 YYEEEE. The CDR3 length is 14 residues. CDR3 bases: TGTGCCAGCAGTGGATCAGACATCTCCTACGAGCAGTACTTC. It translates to CASSGSDISYEQYF.

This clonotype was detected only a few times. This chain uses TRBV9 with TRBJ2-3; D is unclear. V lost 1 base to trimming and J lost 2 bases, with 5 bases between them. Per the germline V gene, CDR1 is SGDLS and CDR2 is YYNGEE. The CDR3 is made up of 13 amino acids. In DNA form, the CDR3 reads TGTGCCAGCAGCGTATCCCCCACAGATACGCAGTATTTT. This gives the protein CASSVSPTDTQYF.

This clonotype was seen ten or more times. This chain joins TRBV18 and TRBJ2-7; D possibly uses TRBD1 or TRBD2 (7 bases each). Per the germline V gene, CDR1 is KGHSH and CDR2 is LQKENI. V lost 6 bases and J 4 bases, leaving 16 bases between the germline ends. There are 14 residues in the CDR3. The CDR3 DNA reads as TGTGCCAGCTCGCTCAGGGGGGGAATATACGAGCAGTACTTC. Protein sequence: CASSLRGGIYEQYF.